Shown below are 6 T cell receptor beta chains from a single sample sequenced in a study of blood T cell repertoires in COVID-19. Here immunoSEQ multiplex PCR was the method, and the copy in TCRdb shows in-frame clones only, minus some. Of roughly 160,000 clones detected, around 80% appear once; the ten largest clones hold approximately 3%. The sequenced material came from PBMCs or T cells enriched from blood (not recorded which). The receptors shown here come from a woman aged 55 to 70 who had recovered from COVID-19.

The J gene is TRBJ2-3, the V gene TRBV3-1 (or the pseudogene TRBV3-2); 9 positions match TRBD1. The CDR3 runs to 17 residues. V gave up 0 bases and J gave up 3 bases; unmatched junction bases: 7. Germline V gives CDR1 LGHDT, CDR2 YNNKEL (reference sequence). The CDR3 region has the DNA TGTGCCAGCAGCCAAGATCGAAGGACAGGGGTAACAGATACGCAGTATTTT. It translates to CASSQDRRTGVTDTQYF.

The chain couples TRBV19 to TRBJ1-5; TRBD1 might be the D (6 bases). The germline V and J ends were trimmed by 7 bases and 1 base, with 14 bases remaining between them. Germline values: CDR1 LNHDA, CDR2 SQIVND (reference sequence). This CDR3 contains 15 residues. Written as DNA, the CDR3 is TGTGCCAGTACCTACTCCGGGACAAGCAATCAGCCCCAGCATTTT. This translates into CASTYSGTSNQPQHF.

This rearrangement joins TRBV5-1 to TRBJ1-6; 8 bases fit TRBD1. This CDR3 is built from 14 residues. V dropped 4 bases and J dropped 8; count of bases not matched to a gene: 5. Germline V CDR1 and CDR2: SGHRS, YFSETQ. The CDR3 DNA reads as TGCGCCAGCAGCCCAGGACAGGGTGATTCACCCCTCCACTTT. It encodes CASSPGQGDSPLHF.

The chain uses TRBV2 and TRBJ2-1; tentative D call: TRBD1 (6 bases). The V end was cut by 4 bases, the J end by 5 bases, with 12 bases between. Germline V CDR1 and CDR2: SNHLY, FYNNEI. The CDR3 runs to 14 residues. The CDR3 DNA is TGTGCCAGCAGTGTGACAGGCTATGACAATGAGCAGTTCTTC. Amino acid sequence: CASSVTGYDNEQFF.

The chain joins TRBV6-5 to TRBJ1-4; D not resolved. Germline lookup yields CDR1 MNHEY and CDR2 SVGAGI. This CDR3 is 14 amino acids long. With 8 bases removed from V and 3 bases from J, the gap between germline ends came to 13 bases. CDR3 nucleotides: TGTGCCAGCTCGGCCCCCGGAGCTAATGAAAAACTGTTTTTT. Its translation: CASSAPGANEKLFF.

The chain has TRBV2 and TRBJ1-4; 9 bases map to TRBD1. The CDR3 is made up of 14 amino acids. In germline, CDR1 is SNHLY, CDR2 FYNNEI. J was trimmed by 8 bases and V by 1 base; bases with no gene match: 2. CDR3 region: CASSEVGQGEKLFF. The CDR3 bases are TGTGCCAGCAGTGAAGTGGGACAGGGAGAAAAACTGTTTTTT.